The rows below give T cell receptor beta chains drawn from one sample of a study of cytomegalovirus exposure and HLA in healthy donors. This table comes from immunoSEQ multiplex PCR, and its TCRdb copy is limited to in-frame clones, with some not included. The sample includes about 130,000 clones, roughly three quarters of them seen just once. The material sequenced was PBMCs. The origin of the receptors is a man in his forties in good health and CMV-seronegative. CDR3s include the opening cysteine and the closing phenylalanine or tryptophan. D genes are given only for firm matches. Size tells how often a clone was seen (once, few, many) or the class of an expanded clone, and some rows leave it out.

>TRBJ2-1|.|TRBV2|TRBD2
TGTGCCAGCAGTGCTAGCGGGGGGGCGGGCAATGAGCAGTTCTTC
CASSASGGAGNEQFF
>TRBJ2-2|once|TRBV5-1|.
TGCGCCAGCAGCGTAGGACAGTCGGGTAACGGGGAGCTGTTTTTT
CASSVGQSGNGELFF
>TRBJ2-1|.|TRBV11-2|.
TGTGCCAGCAGCTTATCCGTTGAGGTCATCTACAATGAGCAGTTCTTC
CASSLSVEVIYNEQFF
>TRBJ2-7|.|TRBV7-2|TRBD2
TGTGCCAGCAGCCCACCCGGCGGGGGGGCGCGGTCCGAGCAGTACTTC
CASSPPGGGARSEQYF
>TRBJ2-7|.|TRBV7-8|TRBD1
TGTGCCAGCAGCTCCCCTAGCGGCCCGGGACAGGGTTTGGACTACGAGCAGTACTTC
CASSSPSGPGQGLDYEQYF
>TRBJ1-1|.|TRBV7-8|.
TGTGCCAGCAGCTTAGCTGTGGTTGCCATTCGCGCTGAAGCTTTCTTT
CASSLAVVAIRAEAFF
>TRBJ1-2|.|TRBV6-5|TRBD1
TGTGCCAGCAGTTACGGGGAAAAGGGGGCCTTCTATGGCTACACCTTC
CASSYGEKGAFYGYTF
>TRBJ2-7|.|TRBV5-1|.
TGCGCCAGCAGCTTGATGGCAGGAGAGCAGTACTTC
CASSLMAGEQYF
>TRBJ2-2|.|TRBV9|TRBD1
TGTGCCAGCAGCGACCAGCACAGGGGGCTGGGGACCGGGGAGCTGTTTTTT
CASSDQHRGLGTGELFF
>TRBJ2-7|.|TRBV29-1|TRBD2
TGCAGCGTTGTTAGCGGGAACACCTACGAGCAGTACTTC
CSVVSGNTYEQYF
>TRBJ1-2|.|TRBV25-1|.
TGTGCCAGCAGTGAAATAGGTTCAGGCGCGGGAAATGGCTACACCTTC
CASSEIGSGAGNGYTF